The T cell receptor beta chain under discussion was sequenced for a study of molecular identifiers for immune sequencing clone quantification. This clonotype was counted only a few times. What it recognizes is unknown. Generation of bulk TCR libraries relied on previously described methods and listed TCR primers. TCRdb reprocessed the PCR reads with MiXCR, giving one entry per CDR3 protein. Among about 510,000 distinct CDR3 sequences listed, about 20% were seen once. Trimming took 8 bases from V and 0 from J, leaving 14 bases between them. The CDR3 consists of 15 residues. Germline values: CDR1 MNHEY, CDR2 SVGEGT. Findings and caveats of the study: A single cell's spiked Jurkat TCR RNA was reportedly detectable among about a million naive cells.

The rearrangement joins TRBV6-2 or TRBV6-3 to TRBJ2-1; D is ambiguous. This receptor was taken from a human donor in good health. Some libraries in this study had Jurkat cell RNA spiked in. The source material was naive CD8+ T cells from blood, with Jurkat cell RNA spiked in. Subset noted: FACS-sorted CD8+CD4-CCR7+CD45RA+ naive T cells. In DNA, the CDR3 is TGTGCCAGCCGCTCTGAGCCTCTCTCCTACAATGAGCAGTTCTTC. This translates into CASRSEPLSYNEQFF.